This T cell receptor beta chain was sequenced for a study of cytomegalovirus exposure and HLA in healthy donors. Background on the study: When roughly 420 donors were genotyped, roughly 82% of them were found to fall in the Caucasian-associated ancestry cluster.

CDR3 size: 13 residues. The V end was cut by 8 bases, the J end by 6 bases, with 14 bases between. Per germline, CDR1 SEHNR and CDR2 FQNEAQ (reference sequence). Only one count was recorded for this clone. The PCR ran on 60 Vbeta and 13 Jbeta primers. Source study methods: As a later analysis found, there were 80 million to 90 million unique TCR beta chains, of which some 10 million were shared. This table comes from immunoSEQ multiplex PCR, and its TCRdb copy is limited to in-frame clones, with some not included. V, J and clone size were drawn from that table, and D and trimming were deduced from the DNA. The data hold about 100,000 clones, with around three quarters observed a single time.

The source is a female donor in good health and CMV-seropositive. The sequencing input was PBMCs. V gene TRBV7-9 combines with J gene TRBJ2-1, with D perhaps TRBD2 (6 bases). The CDR3 DNA is TGTGCCAGCCGCGGGACCCCTGGCAATGAGCAGTTCTTC. Translating gives CASRGTPGNEQFF.